One sample yielded the 24 T cell receptor beta chains listed below, sequenced in a study of cytomegalovirus exposure and HLA in healthy donors. Repertoires were generated with immunoSEQ multiplex PCR, while TCRdb's copy carries only in-frame clones and drops some. The data hold 52,000 or so clones, with approximately 89% observed a single time. Sequenced material: PBMCs. Every receptor here comes from a woman in her late teens or twenties in good health and CMV-seronegative.

This chain links TRBV7-2 with TRBJ1-2; a possible D gene is TRBD1 (5 bases). V lost 1 base, J lost 7 bases, and 10 bases lay in between. The CDR3 contains 13 residues. CDR1 and CDR2 from the germline V gene are SGHTA and FQGNSA. Written as DNA, the CDR3 is TGTGCCAGCAGCTTAGAAGGGGCGCGTGGCTACACCTTC. Translation: CASSLEGARGYTF.

For this clone: Within the sample, other DNA sequences also encode this same CDR3. V is TRBV27 and J is TRBJ1-1; D gene ambiguous. Germline CDR1 is MNHEY and CDR2 is SMNVEV (reference sequence). This CDR3 contains 13 residues. The ends were cut back, 0 bases at V and 1 base at J, with 3 bases in the middle. CDR3 sequence reads: CASSLSRNTEAFF. CDR3 DNA sequence: TGTGCCAGCAGTTTATCGAGGAACACTGAAGCTTTCTTT.

The rearrangement joins TRBV11-2 to TRBJ1-1; D is uncertain. Trimming left V 3 bases short and J 4 bases short, with 6 bases between. The germline CDR1 and CDR2 sequences are SGHAT and FQNNGV. This CDR3 has 12 residues. DNA of the CDR3: TGTGCCAGCAGCTTGAGCACCACTGAAGCTTTCTTT. Translating gives CASSLSTTEAFF.

The gene calls are TRBV27 and TRBJ2-7; 8 bases align to TRBD1. CDR1 is MNHEY and CDR2 is SMNVEV in the germline V gene (reference sequence). The CDR3 loop spans 18 amino acids. Unmatched junction bases numbered 12, after V lost 0 bases and J lost 2 bases. The DNA for the CDR3 is TGTGCCAGCAGTTTATCTCCCCTAGGCAGGGGGCAGACCTACGAGCAGTACTTC. This translates into CASSLSPLGRGQTYEQYF.

This chain links TRBV7-2 with TRBJ1-5; TRBD1 aligns across 7 bases. The CDR3 consists of 18 residues. The ends lost 5 bases at V and 1 base at J; junction bases unmatched: 14. Looked up from germline, CDR1 is SGHTA and CDR2 is FQGNSA. CDR3 nucleotide sequence: TGTGCCAGCAGCCATCCCCTAGAAGGGGGCTTAAGCAATCAGCCCCAGCATTTT. Protein sequence: CASSHPLEGGLSNQPQHF.

The J gene is TRBJ1-5, the V gene TRBV30, with no clear D. In germline, CDR1 is GTSNPN, CDR2 SVGIG (reference sequence). This CDR3 is built from 13 residues. Trimming took 0 bases from V and 2 from J, leaving 5 bases between them. CDR3 bases: TGTGCCTGGAGTGTATTCGGCAATCAGCCCCAGCATTTT. It encodes CAWSVFGNQPQHF. The full variable domain, its missing parts supplied by reference TRBV30 and TRBJ1-5, is SQTIHQWPATLVQPVGSPLSLECTVEGTSNPNLYWYRQAAGRGLQLLFYSVGIGQISSEVPQNLSASRPQDRQFILSSKKLLLSDSGFYLCAWSVFGNQPQHFGDGTRLSIL.

This chain joins TRBV7-9 and TRBJ1-6; TRBD1 aligns across 7 bases. Germline CDR1 is SEHNR and CDR2 is FQNEAQ (reference sequence). J lost 7 bases, V lost 5 bases, and 2 bases had no gene match. This CDR3 is built from 13 residues. Here the CDR3 reads CASSRGQNSPLHF. DNA for the CDR3: TGTGCCAGCAGCAGGGGACAGAATTCACCCCTCCACTTT.

This clone was seen only a few times. The chain recombines TRBV6-1 with TRBJ2-5; 8 bases fit TRBD1. The trim removed 11 bases at V and 4 bases at J, leaving 12 bases unmatched. Germline assignment: CDR1 MNHNS and CDR2 SASEGT. The length of the CDR3 is 14 residues. The CDR3 reads CASGGRGHVETQYF. For the CDR3, the DNA is TGTGCCTCCGGGGGCAGGGGGCATGTAGAGACCCAGTACTTC.

This clone was recorded a few times. The gene calls are TRBV9 and TRBJ2-7, with 9 positions matching TRBD1. CDR3 length equals 14 residues. From germline, CDR1 is SGDLS and CDR2 YYNGEE. V dropped 2 bases and J dropped 6; count of bases not matched to a gene: 6. CDR3 amino acids: CASSVAGTGLEQYF. CDR3 nucleotide sequence: TGTGCCAGCAGCGTTGCCGGGACAGGGCTCGAGCAGTACTTC. The full variable domain, its missing parts supplied by reference TRBV9 and TRBJ2-7, is DSGVTQTPKHLITATGQRVTLRCSPRSGDLSVYWYQQSLDQGLQFLIQYYNGEERAKGNILERFSAQQFPDLHSELNLSSLELGDSALYFCASSVAGTGLEQYFGPGTRLTVT.

In its sample, this clone was seen once. The chain links TRBV27 to TRBJ2-2; D is possibly TRBD2 (7 bases). Germline V lookup: CDR1 MNHEY, CDR2 SMNVEV (reference sequence). The V end lost 5 bases, the J end lost 0 bases, and 10 bases lay between the germline ends. The CDR3 is 15 amino acids. The DNA of the CDR3 is TGTGCCAGCAGTGGGGGGGCACCGAACACCGGGGAGCTGTTTTTT. It translates to CASSGGAPNTGELFF.

The chain uses TRBV27 and TRBJ2-2; no reliable D call. V was shortened by 3 bases and J by 6 bases, with 5 bases between the two germline ends. CDR1 MNHEY and CDR2 SMNVEV come from the germline V gene (reference sequence). The CDR3 totals 12 residues. DNA for the CDR3: TGTGCCAGCAGTTTTCCCTCCGGGGAGCTGTTTTTT. Encoded protein: CASSFPSGELFF.

The V gene is TRBV6-4, the J gene TRBJ1-1, with 7 bases aligning to TRBD1. Germline CDR1 MRHNA, CDR2 SNTAGT. This CDR3 has 15 residues. The ends lost 0 bases at V and 5 bases at J; junction bases unmatched: 6. The CDR3: CASSDSPDRRTEAFF. The DNA for the CDR3 is TGTGCCAGCAGTGACTCGCCGGACAGGAGAACTGAAGCTTTCTTT.

This chain links TRBV18 with TRBJ1-1; no clear D gene. This CDR3 contains 12 residues. Germline CDR1 reads KGHSH; CDR2 reads LQKENI. The germline V and J ends were trimmed by 3 bases and 6 bases, with 8 bases remaining between them. CDR3 region: CASSPVRAEAFF. CDR3 coding DNA: TGTGCCAGCTCACCGGTGAGGGCTGAAGCTTTCTTT.

The rearrangement links TRBV25-1 to TRBJ1-2; possibly TRBD1 for D (6 bases). Deletions cut 5 bases from V and 1 base from J, with 11 bases between. CDR1 is MGHDK, CDR2 SYGVNS, per germline. There are 14 residues in the CDR3. CDR3 DNA: TGTGCCAGCAGTAAACAGGGTTTTAACTATGGCTACACCTTC. Its protein product is CASSKQGFNYGYTF.

The chain joins TRBV5-6 to TRBJ1-1, with 8 bases identical to TRBD1. The V and J ends lost 2 bases and 2 bases, in that order; junction bases with no gene match: 2. The CDR3 has 14 residues. CDR1 is SGHDT and CDR2 is YYEEEE in the germline V gene. The CDR3 nucleotides read TGTGCCAGCAGCTTCGGACAGGGTAACACTGAAGCTTTCTTT. This codes for CASSFGQGNTEAFF.

The chain uses TRBV25-1 and TRBJ2-3; 12 nucleotides line up with TRBD2. Germline trimming cut 6 bases from V and 4 bases from J; bases unmatched to any gene: 8. This CDR3 has 16 amino acids. Germline V gives CDR1 MGHDK, CDR2 SYGVNS. As DNA, the CDR3 is TGTGCCAGCAGACTAGCGGGGGGAAGGGCGGCAGATACGCAGTATTTT. Amino acids: CASRLAGGRAADTQYF. Looking up the rest from reference TRBV25-1 and TRBJ2-3 gives the full variable domain: EADIYQTPRYLVIGTGKKITLECSQTMGHDKMYWYQQDPGMELHLIHYSYGVNSTEKGDLSSESTVSRIRTEHFPLTLESARPSHTSQYLCASRLAGGRAADTQYFGPGTRLTVL.

V is TRBV6-1 and J is TRBJ1-2; 8 nucleotides align to TRBD1. The germline V gene encodes CDR1 MNHNS and CDR2 SASEGT. There are 15 residues in the CDR3. V gave up 0 bases and J gave up 4 bases; unmatched junction bases: 4. The CDR3 DNA follows: TGTGCCAGCAGTGAAGCCCCGGGACAGGTCTATGGCTACACCTTC. Protein product: CASSEAPGQVYGYTF.

CDR3 amino acids: CASSLNSGANVLTF. CDR3 nucleotides: TGTGCCAGTAGCCTAAATTCTGGGGCCAACGTCCTGACTTTC. This chain links TRBV19 with TRBJ2-6; D remains unclear. V shed 6 bases and J shed 1 base, with 7 bases lying between them. Germline-derived CDR1 and CDR2 are LNHDA and SQIVND (reference sequence). This CDR3 region has 14 residues.

The CDR3 region has the DNA TGTGCCAGCGGACCGGGGGGGTCGAACACCGGGGAGCTGTTTTTT. It translates to CASGPGGSNTGELFF. The genes are TRBV28 and TRBJ2-2; 8 bases agree with TRBD2. Germline V gene lookup returns CDR1 MDHEN and CDR2 SYDVKM. Losses at the gene ends were 8 bases for V and 0 bases for J; bases not matched to a gene: 5. The CDR3 consists of 15 residues. Together with reference TRBV28 and TRBJ2-2, the CDR3 gives the full variable domain: DVKVTQSSRYLVKRTGEKVFLECVQDMDHENMFWYRQDPGLGLRLIYFSYDVKMKEKGDIPEGYSVSREKKERFSLILESASTNQTSMYLCASGPGGSNTGELFFGEGSRLTVL.

J is TRBJ2-7 and V is TRBV27; D is uncertain. Germline CDR1 reads MNHEY; CDR2 reads SMNVEV (reference sequence). There are 13 residues in the CDR3. Trimming stripped 2 bases from V and 2 bases from J, with 7 bases between. The CDR3 protein is CASSLRQPYEQYF. CDR3 bases: TGTGCCAGCAGTTTACGACAACCCTACGAGCAGTACTTC.

This chain links TRBV6-5 with TRBJ1-2, with 7 bases lining up with TRBD1. The CDR3 spans 13 residues. V trimming: 0 bases; J trimming: 7 bases; junction bases outside the gene matches: 2. From germline, CDR1 is MNHEY and CDR2 SVGAGI. CDR3 coding DNA: TGTGCCAGCAGTTACTCGACAGGGTCTGGCTACACCTTC. The encoded protein is CASSYSTGSGYTF.

The chain couples TRBV23-1 to TRBJ2-1, with unresolved D. TRBV23-1 counts as an open reading frame of uncertain function. CDR3 size: 15 residues. V lost 6 bases, J lost 0 bases, and 12 bases lay in between. The CDR3 sequence is CASSRTRGSYNEQFF. CDR3 sequence (DNA): TGCGCCAGCAGCCGAACTCGAGGCTCCTACAATGAGCAGTTCTTC.

J is TRBJ2-7 and V is TRBV5-1; TRBD2 matches at 9 bases. This CDR3 has 15 amino acids. From germline, CDR1 is SGHRS and CDR2 YFSETQ. With V trimmed by 0 bases and J by 8 bases, 9 bases remained unmatched. CDR3 sequence: CASSLGREGPGKQYF. DNA of the CDR3: TGCGCCAGCAGCTTGGGGCGGGAGGGCCCCGGAAAGCAGTACTTC.

The rearrangement uses TRBV28 and TRBJ1-5, with 7 bases lining up with TRBD1. The germline gives CDR1 MDHEN, CDR2 SYDVKM. Unmatched junction bases numbered 15, after V lost 6 bases and J lost 7 bases. The CDR3 covers 16 residues. The CDR3 DNA is TGTGCCAGCAGCCTGGGACAGCTCCTAATAGGACAGCCCCAGCATTTT. Amino acids: CASSLGQLLIGQPQHF.